A single sample is the source of the 25 T cell receptor beta chains below, sequenced in a study of T cell responses to AZD1222 COVID-19 vaccine. Sequencing was performed with immunoSEQ multiplex PCR; in TCRdb, only in-frame clones are kept and a portion is missing. The data contain just over 70,000 clones, 85% of them singletons. Source: peripheral blood, taken on day 0 of AZD1222 vaccination. These receptors originate from an adult in good health.

V and J are TRBV7-2 and TRBJ2-6; D call uncertain. The CDR3 loop spans 16 amino acids. V gave up 2 bases and J gave up 1 base, with 9 bases separating them. In germline, CDR1 is SGHTA, CDR2 FQGNSA. The CDR3 DNA sequence: TGTGCCAGCAGCTTATCCCGGCGTTCTGGGGCCAACGTCCTGACTTTC. Its protein product is CASSLSRRSGANVLTF.

This sequence joins TRBV27 and TRBJ2-7; 11 bases match TRBD2. Germline CDR1 and CDR2: MNHEY and SMNVEV (reference sequence). CDR3 size: 18 residues. V shed 3 bases, J shed 1 base, and the junction held 11 bases outside the gene matches. The CDR3 region is CASSFSLTSGGLSYEQYF. The CDR3 coding sequence is TGTGCCAGCAGTTTCTCCCTTACTAGCGGGGGCCTATCCTACGAGCAGTACTTC.

The gene calls are TRBV5-6 and TRBJ1-1, with D hard to call. Trimming removed 1 base at V and 5 bases at J, with 12 bases between. Germline assignment: CDR1 SGHDT and CDR2 YYEEEE. The CDR3 is 14 amino acids. The DNA of the CDR3 is TGTGCCAGCAGCTTGAGACCGCCGGGGACTGAAGCTTTCTTT. Translating gives CASSLRPPGTEAFF.

The V gene is TRBV5-6, the J gene TRBJ2-7; 11 bases align to TRBD2. Per the germline V gene, CDR1 is SGHDT and CDR2 is YYEEEE. The CDR3 consists of 18 residues. With 3 bases clipped from V and 6 bases from J, the junction kept 17 bases outside the gene matches. This CDR3 is CASSWGLGTSGRVGEQYF. DNA for the CDR3: TGTGCCAGCAGCTGGGGCCTTGGGACTAGCGGAAGGGTGGGCGAGCAGTACTTC. The variable domain in full, with the rest retrieved from reference TRBV5-6 and TRBJ2-7, is DAGVTQSPTHLIKTRGQQVTLRCSPKSGHDTVSWYQQALGQGPQFIFQYYEEEERQRGNFPDRFSGHQFPNYSSELNVNALLLGDSALYLCASSWGLGTSGRVGEQYFGPGTRLTVT.

The gene calls are TRBV5-1 and TRBJ2-3; the D is unclear. Germline CDR1 SGHRS, CDR2 YFSETQ. Trimming pared 0 bases from V and 2 bases from J, leaving 10 bases between. The CDR3 length is 15 residues. This CDR3 is CASSLEVALTDTQYF. The CDR3 nucleotides read TGCGCCAGCAGCTTGGAGGTAGCCCTCACAGATACGCAGTATTTT.

The chain employs TRBV5-8 and TRBJ1-2, with D possibly TRBD1 on 6 matching bases. Trimming removed 2 bases at V and 4 bases at J, with 18 bases between. CDR3 length: 16 amino acids. Germline lookup yields CDR1 SGHTS and CDR2 YDEGEE. CDR3 in DNA: TGTGCCAGCAGCTTCTCCCTACGGGGGCTTTCCTATGGCTACACCTTC. Its protein is CASSFSLRGLSYGYTF.

The V and J genes are TRBV5-5 and TRBJ2-1; 15 nucleotides match TRBD2. Germline CDR1 SGHKS, CDR2 YYEKEE (reference sequence). The junction had 7 bases not matched to a gene; V was cut back by 0 bases and J by 3 bases. This CDR3 comprises 19 residues. The CDR3 coding sequence is TGTGCCAGCAGCTTGGCCCTCGGGACTAGCGGGAGGCTCTACAATGAGCAGTTCTTC. This codes for CASSLALGTSGRLYNEQFF.

V usage is TRBV2 and J usage is TRBJ2-3, with D uncertain. Trimming took off 9 bases at V and 4 bases at J, with 8 bases between the two ends. The CDR3 spans 11 residues. Per germline, CDR1 SNHLY and CDR2 FYNNEI. CDR3 loop: CARGPADTQYF. DNA for the CDR3: TGTGCCAGAGGCCCCGCAGATACGCAGTATTTT.

The chain links TRBV6-5 to TRBJ1-6; 9 nucleotides agree with TRBD1. Germline V gives CDR1 MNHEY, CDR2 SVGAGI. The ends lost 10 bases at V and 13 bases at J; junction bases unmatched: 14. The CDR3 contains 14 residues. CDR3 sequence reads: CAMCSGTGQVPLHF. Here the CDR3 DNA reads TGTGCCATGTGCTCCGGGACAGGGCAGGTTCCCCTCCACTTT.

There are a few counts of this clone. V is TRBV24-1 and J is TRBJ1-3; D may be TRBD1 (6 bases). Trimming pared 2 bases from V and 0 bases from J, leaving 31 bases between. Per germline, CDR1 KGHDR and CDR2 SFDVKD. The CDR3 is 23 residues long. This CDR3 reads CATSDSPSFLPRPGGHSGNTIYF. Here the CDR3 DNA reads TGTGCCACCAGTGATTCCCCGTCTTTCCTTCCGCGCCCCGGGGGCCACTCTGGAAACACCATATATTTT.

This clone was counted a single time. The V gene is TRBV27, the J gene TRBJ2-6; no definite D call. CDR1 is MNHEY and CDR2 is SMNVEV in the germline V gene (reference sequence). This CDR3 has 19 amino acids. V gave up 2 bases and J gave up 0 bases, with 17 bases separating them. The CDR3 loop is CASSLMKGKKGSGANVLTF. CDR3 nucleotides: TGTGCCAGCAGTTTAATGAAAGGGAAAAAGGGCTCTGGGGCCAACGTCCTGACTTTC.

Only a few counts were recorded for this clone. V usage is TRBV7-2 and J usage is TRBJ1-2; D not resolved. V lost 0 bases to trimming and J lost 9 bases, with 17 bases between them. There are 15 residues in the CDR3. Germline V gives CDR1 SGHTA, CDR2 FQGNSA. The CDR3 nucleotides are TGTGCCAGCAGCTTAGCGCCCCTTCTGGGTGGGAGCTACACCTTC. Translating it yields CASSLAPLLGGSYTF.

The chain uses TRBV30 and TRBJ1-1; D not certain. The V gene's germline CDR1 is GTSNPN and CDR2 SVGIG (reference sequence). The V end was cut by 5 bases, the J end by 5 bases, with 12 bases between. The CDR3 runs 12 residues. The CDR3 reads CAWCRLGTEAFF. The CDR3 DNA sequence: TGTGCCTGGTGCCGATTAGGAACTGAAGCTTTCTTT. Full variable domain (rest looked up from reference TRBV30 and TRBJ1-1): SQTIHQWPATLVQPVGSPLSLECTVEGTSNPNLYWYRQAAGRGLQLLFYSVGIGQISSEVPQNLSASRPQDRQFILSSKKLLLSDSGFYLCAWCRLGTEAFFGQGTRLTVV.

CDR3 bases: TGTGCCAGCGGACTGCCTTATTTGACTGCTTTCTTT. Amino acid sequence: CASGLPYLTAFF. The V and J genes are TRBV21-1 and TRBJ1-1. TRBV21-1 is an annotated pseudogene. The length of the CDR3 is 12 residues.

The rearrangement joins TRBV5-1 to TRBJ1-4, with a tentative D call TRBD1 (5 bases). The CDR3 is made up of 14 amino acids. Trimming pared 4 bases from V and 3 bases from J, leaving 10 bases between. Germline loops: CDR1 SGHRS, CDR2 YFSETQ. Here the CDR3 reads CASSSRVANEKLFF. CDR3 nucleotide sequence: TGCGCCAGCAGCAGCAGGGTTGCTAATGAAAAACTGTTTTTT.

This clone appeared a few times. This chain uses TRBV7-2 with TRBJ2-3, with 12 bases lining up with TRBD2. The CDR3 consists of 15 residues. Germline V gene sequence: CDR1 SGHTA, CDR2 FQGNSA. The ends lost 5 bases at V and 3 bases at J; junction bases unmatched: 3. CDR3 DNA sequence: TGTGCCAGCAGCGCGCTAGCGGGAGGGACAGATACGCAGTATTTT. Residues: CASSALAGGTDTQYF. The entire variable domain, with the rest obtained from reference TRBV7-2 and TRBJ2-3, is as follows: GAGVSQSPSNKVTEKGKDVELRCDPISGHTALYWYRQSLGQGLEFLIYFQGNSAPDKSGLPSDRFSAERTGGSVSTLTIQRTQQEDSAVYLCASSALAGGTDTQYFGPGTRLTVL.

This rearrangement joins TRBV21-1 to TRBJ2-7. TRBV21-1 constitutes a pseudogene. The CDR3 extends over 17 amino acids. The CDR3 nucleotides read TGTGCCAGCAAGAAGGGGGCGGCGAGCGGGACCTCCTACGAGCAGTACTTC. Protein: CASKKGAASGTSYEQYF.

The chain recombines TRBV27 with TRBJ1-2, with a weak D call TRBD1 (5 bases). This CDR3 spans 13 amino acids. V was shortened by 3 bases and J by 5 bases, with 10 bases between the two germline ends. The germline CDR1 and CDR2 sequences are MNHEY and SMNVEV (reference sequence). CDR3 sequence: CASSFSGGYGYTF. The CDR3 DNA sequence: TGTGCCAGCAGTTTCTCTGGGGGGTATGGCTACACCTTC.

Here the CDR3 reads CASSPRQGGNEQFF. CDR3 bases: TGTGCCAGCAGCCCACGACAGGGGGGTAATGAGCAGTTCTTC. This chain links TRBV7-2 with TRBJ2-1; TRBD1 matches 9 bases. Germline V lookup: CDR1 SGHTA, CDR2 FQGNSA. This CDR3 is built from 14 residues. Trimming at V came to 5 bases and at J to 7 bases, leaving 6 bases not matched to a gene.

This chain uses TRBV5-1 with TRBJ1-1; D not resolved. V was clipped by 3 bases and J by 2 bases, with 11 bases between them. In germline, CDR1 is SGHRS, CDR2 YFSETQ. The CDR3 contains 14 residues. For the CDR3, the DNA is TGCGCCAGCAGCTCGAGGGTGGGAAACACTGAAGCTTTCTTT. Its translation: CASSSRVGNTEAFF.

V usage is TRBV19 and J usage is TRBJ2-1; D is ambiguous. The CDR3 length is 12 residues. V gave up 6 bases and J gave up 6 bases, with 9 bases separating them. Germline CDR1 reads LNHDA; CDR2 reads SQIVND (reference sequence). The CDR3 DNA is TGTGCCAGTAGATCCCTTGGCAATGAGCAGTTCTTC. Its translation: CASRSLGNEQFF.

The chain uses TRBV5-6 and TRBJ2-2, with 11 bases that match TRBD1. The CDR3 runs to 15 residues. Losses at the gene ends were 0 bases for V and 7 bases for J; bases not matched to a gene: 2. Germline CDR1 SGHDT, CDR2 YYEEEE. Here the CDR3 DNA reads TGTGCCAGCAGCTTGGGGACAGGGGGCAGCGGGGAGCTGTTTTTT. This gives the protein CASSLGTGGSGELFF.

This clone appeared a single time. The rearrangement joins TRBV5-4 to TRBJ1-2; D remains ambiguous. Germline V gene sequence: CDR1 SGHNT, CDR2 YYREEE (reference sequence). The CDR3 extends over 13 amino acids. Trimming left V 2 bases short and J 2 bases short, with 7 bases between. The DNA of the CDR3 is TGTGCCAGCAGCTTCTCCGGGAACTATGGCTACACCTTC. As protein: CASSFSGNYGYTF.

The chain has TRBV28 and TRBJ2-2; TRBD2 is a possible D gene (6 bases). There are 16 residues in the CDR3. V lost 3 bases and J 6 bases, leaving 17 bases between the germline ends. Germline V gene data show CDR1 as MDHEN and CDR2 as SYDVKM. The CDR3 coding sequence is TGTGCCAGCAGTTTGGGTGTGGCAGGAGGGGCCGGGGAGCTGTTTTTT. It codes for CASSLGVAGGAGELFF.

The rearrangement joins TRBV4-1 to TRBJ1-4; the D gene is possibly TRBD1 (5 bases). The CDR3 is 16 amino acids. Germline-derived CDR1 and CDR2 are MGHRA and YSYEKL. Trimming took 3 bases from V and 6 from J, leaving 17 bases between them. This CDR3 reads CASSHHIRDGHEKLFF. DNA for the CDR3: TGCGCCAGCAGCCATCACATCCGGGACGGTCATGAAAAACTGTTTTTT.